Each of the 31 T cell receptor beta chains below was sequenced from the same sample in a study of T cell responses to AZD1222 COVID-19 vaccine. The protocol was immunoSEQ multiplex PCR, while the TCRdb copy is restricted to in-frame clones and leaves out a portion. Of around 78,000 clones listed, 82% are singletons. The specimen was peripheral blood, collected on day 0 of AZD1222 vaccination. Receptors were obtained from an adult in good health.

The CDR3 loop reads CASSDSRSGRRYEQFF. The CDR3 nucleotides read TGTGCCAGCAGTGATTCTCGTAGCGGGAGGAGGTATGAGCAGTTCTTC. The chain combines TRBV25-1 with TRBJ2-1; TRBD2 agrees at 10 bases. This CDR3 spans 16 amino acids. J gave up 8 bases and V 3 bases, and 10 bases lay outside the gene matches. CDR1 and CDR2 (germline): MGHDK, SYGVNS.

The chain employs TRBV25-1 and TRBJ2-3; D may correspond to TRBD1 or TRBD2 (5 bases each). Germline CDR1 MGHDK, CDR2 SYGVNS. Trimming took 1 base from V and 1 from J, leaving 6 bases between them. The CDR3 extends over 14 amino acids. The CDR3 here is CASSELGGTDTQYF. CDR3 bases: TGTGCCAGCAGTGAATTGGGGGGCACAGATACGCAGTATTTT.

This clone was counted between two and nine times. The chain has TRBV12-5 and TRBJ2-7, with 8 bases matching TRBD1. V lost 3 bases to trimming and J lost 2 bases; unmatched junction nucleotides: 18. The CDR3 totals 19 residues. Germline V gives CDR1 LGHNT, CDR2 FRNRAP. As DNA, the CDR3 is TGTGCTAGTGGTTTATCTGAGGCGTTGGGGGACAGGAGCCCCTACGAGCAGTACTTC. This gives the protein CASGLSEALGDRSPYEQYF.

The chain joins TRBV6-5 to TRBJ2-7; 8 nucleotides align to TRBD1. Losses at the gene ends were 6 bases for V and 4 bases for J; bases not matched to a gene: 8. Germline V gene sequence: CDR1 MNHEY, CDR2 SVGAGI. This CDR3 contains 14 residues. The CDR3 region is CASRSRGPRYEQYF. The CDR3 DNA is TGTGCCAGCAGGTCCAGGGGGCCGCGTTACGAGCAGTACTTC.

The gene calls are TRBV29-1 and TRBJ1-1; D gene unclear. Germline-derived CDR1 and CDR2 are SQVTM and ANQGSEA. Trimming pared 5 bases from V and 1 base from J, leaving 11 bases between. There are 13 residues in the CDR3. The CDR3 DNA reads TGCAGCGTTTATGCACAGCGGAACACTGAAGCTTTCTTT. Its protein is CSVYAQRNTEAFF. The whole variable domain, remainder taken from reference TRBV29-1 and TRBJ1-1, is SAVISQKPSRDICQRGTSLTIQCQVDSQVTMMFWYRQQPGQSLTLIATANQGSEATYESGFVIDKFPISRPNLTFSTLTVSNMSPEDSSIYLCSVYAQRNTEAFFGQGTRLTVV.

The gene calls are TRBV9 and TRBJ1-1; TRBD1 is a possible D gene (5 bases). CDR3 size: 15 residues. Germline V gene lookup returns CDR1 SGDLS and CDR2 YYNGEE. Trimming removed 4 bases at V and 2 bases at J, with 15 bases between. CDR3: CASSTNWQGNTEAFF. CDR3 coding DNA: TGTGCCAGCAGCACAAATTGGCAGGGAAACACTGAAGCTTTCTTT.

The genes are TRBV18 and TRBJ2-7, with 10 positions matching TRBD2. J was trimmed by 7 bases and V by 1 base; bases with no gene match: 4. The CDR3 consists of 14 residues. Germline lookup yields CDR1 KGHSH and CDR2 LQKENI. The CDR3: CASSPLAGGEEQYF. The CDR3 DNA sequence: TGTGCCAGCTCACCACTAGCGGGAGGTGAAGAGCAGTACTTC.

This chain connects TRBV9 to TRBJ2-3; possible D gene TRBD2, 6 bases. Germline CDR1 and CDR2: SGDLS and YYNGEE. CDR3 length: 15 residues. Trimming removed 3 bases at V and 0 bases at J, with 11 bases between. CDR3 loop: CASSARAGSTDTQYF. The CDR3 DNA reads as TGTGCCAGCAGCGCCAGGGCGGGAAGCACAGATACGCAGTATTTT.

The chain combines TRBV10-3 with TRBJ1-5; TRBD1 matches at 8 bases. Germline-derived CDR1 and CDR2 are ENHRY and SYGVKD. The ends lost 3 bases at V and 5 bases at J; junction bases unmatched: 6. The CDR3 has 15 residues. Here the CDR3 DNA reads TGTGCCATCAGTGACAGTGACAGGGGATATCAGCCCCAGCATTTT. It translates to CAISDSDRGYQPQHF.

The chain links TRBV6-1 to TRBJ2-5; D gene ambiguous. Per the germline V gene, CDR1 is MNHNS and CDR2 is SASEGT. V was clipped by 0 bases and J by 3 bases, with 8 bases between them. The CDR3 runs to 14 residues. This CDR3 reads CASSEAPGKETQYF. DNA for the CDR3: TGTGCCAGCAGTGAAGCTCCGGGTAAAGAGACCCAGTACTTC.

The chain is built from TRBV21-1 and TRBJ2-1; TRBD2, the table's D call, was not compared with the DNA. TRBV21-1 is termed a pseudogene. The CDR3 runs to 17 residues. The CDR3 loop is CASSATQGAGEDNEQFF. CDR3 bases: TGTGCCAGCAGCGCGACCCAGGGAGCGGGAGAAGACAATGAGCAGTTCTTC.

This chain links TRBV28 with TRBJ2-1, with D tentatively TRBD1 or TRBD2 (5 bases each). The ends were cut back, 2 bases at V and 4 bases at J, with 9 bases in the middle. The germline V gene encodes CDR1 MDHEN and CDR2 SYDVKM. The CDR3 is 14 amino acids. The CDR3 coding sequence is TGTGCCAGCAGTTTAGGGACGGAATACAATGAGCAGTTCTTC. Protein sequence: CASSLGTEYNEQFF. Combining the CDR3 with reference TRBV28 and TRBJ2-1 gives the whole variable domain DVKVTQSSRYLVKRTGEKVFLECVQDMDHENMFWYRQDPGLGLRLIYFSYDVKMKEKGDIPEGYSVSREKKERFSLILESASTNQTSMYLCASSLGTEYNEQFFGPGTRLTVL.

This clone was found a few times. This chain links TRBV4-3 with TRBJ1-3; D unclear. There are 15 residues in the CDR3. Per the germline V gene, CDR1 is LGHNA and CDR2 is YSLEER. Trimming pared 1 base from V and 4 bases from J, leaving 11 bases between. DNA of the CDR3: TGCGCCAGCAGCCAAGCGCCCATCCCCGGAAACACCATATATTTT. This translates into CASSQAPIPGNTIYF.

This clone was observed a handful of times. The J gene is TRBJ1-1, the V gene TRBV28; 7 bases are a match to TRBD1. Trimming cost V 4 bases and J 6 bases; bases outside gene matches: 2. This CDR3 has 12 residues. Germline CDR1 MDHEN, CDR2 SYDVKM. In nucleotides, the CDR3 is TGTGCCAGCAGTTACGGGACAGCTGAAGCTTTCTTT. Protein: CASSYGTAEAFF.

The chain couples TRBV29-1 to TRBJ1-1; D is unresolved. V was cut by 3 bases and J by 3 bases, with 5 bases left in between. The CDR3 runs to 11 residues. Germline lookup yields CDR1 SQVTM and CDR2 ANQGSEA. The chain's CDR3 is CSVDRHTEAFF. CDR3 nucleotide sequence: TGCAGCGTTGACAGGCACACTGAAGCTTTCTTT. Combining the CDR3 with reference TRBV29-1 and TRBJ1-1 gives the whole variable domain SAVISQKPSRDICQRGTSLTIQCQVDSQVTMMFWYRQQPGQSLTLIATANQGSEATYESGFVIDKFPISRPNLTFSTLTVSNMSPEDSSIYLCSVDRHTEAFFGQGTRLTVV.

DNA of the CDR3: TGTGCCAGCCGCTATTTGGATGAGCAGTTCTTC. Translated, it gives CASRYLDEQFF. The chain joins TRBV6-5 to TRBJ2-1; no clear D. CDR1 and CDR2 from the germline V gene are MNHEY and SVGAGI. V gave up 8 bases and J gave up 8 bases, with 10 bases separating them. CDR3 length: 11 amino acids.

The rearrangement joins TRBV5-6 to TRBJ2-5, with 9 positions matching TRBD2. This CDR3 is 14 amino acids long. V lost 0 bases to trimming and J lost 8 bases; unmatched junction nucleotides: 5. From germline, CDR1 is SGHDT and CDR2 YYEEEE. The CDR3 DNA reads as TGTGCCAGCAGCTTGGGACTAGCGGAAGGTACCCAGTACTTC. This codes for CASSLGLAEGTQYF.

The chain combines TRBV5-4 with TRBJ2-4, with D possibly being TRBD1 (5 bases). CDR3 size: 16 residues. Germline loops: CDR1 SGHNT, CDR2 YYREEE (reference sequence). The V end lost 0 bases, the J end lost 2 bases, and 12 bases lay between the germline ends. CDR3 loop: CASSLGPGSTKNIQYF. The CDR3 nucleotides are TGTGCCAGCAGCTTGGGTCCAGGGTCTACCAAAAACATTCAGTACTTC. Supplemented by reference TRBV5-4 and TRBJ2-4, the full variable domain reads ETGVTQSPTHLIKTRGQQVTLRCSSQSGHNTVSWYQQALGQGPQFIFQYYREEENGRGNFPPRFSGLQFPNYSSELNVNALELDDSALYLCASSLGPGSTKNIQYFGAGTRLSVL.

This chain links TRBV18 with TRBJ1-2; TRBD1 is a possible D gene (5 bases). From germline, CDR1 is KGHSH and CDR2 LQKENI. V was pared by 3 bases and J by 2 bases, with 10 bases between. The CDR3 spans 14 residues. DNA of the CDR3: TGTGCCAGCTCACCTTACGCAGGGAACTATGGCTACACCTTC. This sequence encodes CASSPYAGNYGYTF.

The J gene is TRBJ2-2, the V gene TRBV7-2; D remains unclear. In germline, CDR1 is SGHTA, CDR2 FQGNSA. The CDR3 consists of 12 residues. V lost 5 bases to trimming and J lost 6 bases, with 7 bases between them. CDR3: CASSQTPGELFF. CDR3 in DNA: TGTGCCAGCAGCCAAACGCCCGGGGAGCTGTTTTTT.

Here the CDR3 reads CASSSPGTPLHF. The CDR3 nucleotides read TGTGCCAGCAGCTCCCCCGGAACACCCCTCCACTTT. This chain connects TRBV7-9 to TRBJ1-6; unclear D gene. Trimming took 4 bases from V and 11 from J, leaving 9 bases between them. Per germline, CDR1 SEHNR and CDR2 FQNEAQ (reference sequence). This CDR3 contains 12 residues.

The chain joins TRBV7-2 to TRBJ1-5, with D possibly matching TRBD1 (5 bases). CDR1 is SGHTA, CDR2 FQGNSA, per germline. This CDR3 is built from 13 residues. Trimming left V 3 bases short and J 5 bases short, with 8 bases between. The CDR3 is CASSFKGDQPQHF. The DNA for the CDR3 is TGTGCCAGCAGCTTTAAAGGGGATCAGCCCCAGCATTTT.

The chain employs TRBV28 and TRBJ2-1, with D maybe TRBD2 (5 bases). The length of the CDR3 is 16 residues. V was shortened by 8 bases and J by 4 bases, with 21 bases between the two germline ends. Germline CDR1 reads MDHEN; CDR2 reads SYDVKM. CDR3 DNA: TGTGCCAGCGCGGAGGCAAGGCTGGACCTTTACAATGAGCAGTTCTTC. As protein: CASAEARLDLYNEQFF.

The chain couples TRBV12-5 to TRBJ2-3; D not certain. CDR3 length: 12 amino acids. The germline CDR1 and CDR2 sequences are LGHNT and FRNRAP. The V end lost 6 bases, the J end lost 6 bases, and 10 bases lay between the germline ends. The CDR3 spells CASGPSSDTQYF. The CDR3 DNA follows: TGTGCTAGTGGCCCCTCCAGCGATACGCAGTATTTT.

This chain uses TRBV4-2 with TRBJ2-3, with D unclear. Per germline, CDR1 LGHNA and CDR2 YNFKEQ. The CDR3 spans 13 residues. The V gene lost 1 base and the J gene lost 2 bases, with 4 bases spanning the gap. Here the CDR3 DNA reads TGTGCCAGCAGCCAAGGACCCACAGATACGCAGTATTTT. Encoded protein: CASSQGPTDTQYF.

The chain combines TRBV12-3 or TRBV12-4 with TRBJ1-1; no firm D call. This CDR3 has 13 amino acids. Trimming removed 2 bases from V and 1 base from J, with 5 bases in between. The CDR3 is CASSLMENTEAFF. The CDR3 DNA follows: TGTGCCAGCAGTTTAATGGAGAACACTGAAGCTTTCTTT.

V and J are TRBV27 and TRBJ1-1; a possible D gene is TRBD1 (5 bases). The ends were cut back, 6 bases at V and 0 bases at J, with 11 bases in the middle. The CDR3 is 14 amino acids. Germline CDR1 is MNHEY and CDR2 is SMNVEV (reference sequence). The CDR3 DNA is TGTGCCAGCAGGGGACTAGGCATGAACACTGAAGCTTTCTTT. This translates into CASRGLGMNTEAFF.

This chain uses TRBV10-3 with TRBJ2-7; weak D call: TRBD1 (6 bases). There are 14 residues in the CDR3. V lost 2 bases and J 5 bases, leaving 13 bases between the germline ends. The germline CDR1 and CDR2 sequences are ENHRY and SYGVKD. CDR3 DNA: TGTGCCATCAGTGAGGCCCAGGGGATAAACGAGCAGTACTTC. It yields the protein CAISEAQGINEQYF.

This chain uses TRBV15 with TRBJ2-7; D perhaps matches TRBD2 (7 bases). The length of the CDR3 is 14 residues. V was clipped by 4 bases and J by 7 bases, with 17 bases between them. CDR1 and CDR2 from the germline V gene are LNHNV and YYDKDF (reference sequence). The CDR3 sequence: CATSTRGTTREQYF. CDR3 bases: TGTGCCACCAGCACAAGGGGGACTACCCGAGAGCAGTACTTC.

This chain links TRBV5-4 with TRBJ2-7; 8 nucleotides align to TRBD1. The length of the CDR3 is 13 residues. V lost 4 bases, J lost 5 bases, and 5 bases stayed unmatched. Per germline, CDR1 SGHNT and CDR2 YYREEE (reference sequence). The CDR3 region is CASSETGANEQYF. As DNA, the CDR3 is TGTGCCAGCAGCGAGACAGGGGCCAACGAGCAGTACTTC.

The chain employs TRBV5-4 and TRBJ2-2; D remains ambiguous. The CDR3 consists of 16 residues. Trimming cost V 6 bases and J 2 bases, with 17 bases left between them. Germline assignment: CDR1 SGHNT and CDR2 YYREEE (reference sequence). The CDR3 nucleotides are TGTGCCAGCACCAAACTGTTAAGCGCTAACACCGGGGAGCTGTTTTTT. It yields the protein CASTKLLSANTGELFF.